These 14 T cell receptor beta chains were all obtained from the same sample, sequenced in a study of human T cells and chemical hapten exposure (dated by TCRdb to about 2021). This specimen's time point label, per the study, means: patch test 1, 2 weeks after DPC sensitization. The treatment or condition label of this sample denotes: therapeutic diphenylcyclopropenone sensitization with weekly scalp DPC. Libraries were prepared through RACE. Sequencing took place on a NextSeq 500. Starting from the raw public reads, TCRdb applied fastp trimming at Q25, assembled clones with MiXCR and retained in-frame beta chains. Every CDR3 protein is listed once, alongside the most common genes and DNA of its rows. This sample is represented by 75,000 to 95,000 distinct CDR3 sequences; approximately 12% of them were singletons. 3.5% to 4.5% of the sample goes to the ten largest clones. The input for sequencing was whole blood, taken in connection with sensitization to the hapten diphenylcyclopropenone (DPC). These receptors all stem from a woman aged 60 to 75 with alopecia areata. Some clones in this sample may be carry-over from other donors' samples.

Only a few counts were recorded for this clonotype. V is TRBV14 and J is TRBJ2-3; TRBD1 or TRBD2 may be the D gene (6 bases each). Germline lookup yields CDR1 SGHDN and CDR2 FVKESK. The CDR3 is 16 amino acids. V lost 1 base, J lost 7 bases, and 18 bases lay in between. In nucleotides, the CDR3 is TGTGCCAGCAGCCAAGCGAGGGGGATAGCGGTGAATACGCAGTATTTT. Encoded protein: CASSQARGIAVNTQYF. Full variable domain (missing parts from reference TRBV14 and TRBJ2-3): EAGVTQFPSHSVIEKGQTVTLRCDPISGHDNLYWYRRVMGKEIKFLLHFVKESKQDESGMPNNRFLAERTGGTYSTLKVQPAELEDSGVYFCASSQARGIAVNTQYFGPGTRLTVL.

The genes are TRBV3-1 and TRBJ2-7; D is unresolved. The CDR3 is made up of 16 amino acids. From germline, CDR1 is LGHDT and CDR2 YNNKEL (reference sequence). Trimming stripped 0 bases from V and 7 bases from J, with 19 bases between. CDR3 in DNA: TGTGCCAGCAGCCAAGAGGGTCCAAGCCCCGTAAATGAGCAGTACTTC. Protein: CASSQEGPSPVNEQYF.

This clonotype was observed at least ten times. This chain links TRBV29-1 with TRBJ2-7, with TRBD1 identical over 7 bases. The CDR3 runs 15 residues. CDR1 is SQVTM, CDR2 ANQGSEA, per germline. After removal of 1 base from V and 1 base from J, the junction contained 7 bases not matched to a gene. Written as DNA, the CDR3 is TGCAGCGTTGAAGGGGGACAGCTATCTTCCTACGAGCAGTACTTC. This gives the protein CSVEGGQLSSYEQYF.

This clonotype has at least ten counts. The V and J genes are TRBV28 and TRBJ2-3; D unclear. CDR1 is MDHEN, CDR2 SYDVKM, per germline. This CDR3 has 11 amino acids. Between the trimmed V and J ends, which lost 5 bases and 4 bases, there was a span of 4 bases. This CDR3 is CASSQPDTQYF. CDR3 bases: TGTGCCAGCAGTCAGCCAGATACGCAGTATTTT.

This clonotype came up many times. V usage is TRBV20-1 and J usage is TRBJ2-4; TRBD2 matches 9 bases. The trim removed 5 bases at V and 0 bases at J, leaving 8 bases unmatched. This CDR3 has 16 residues. Germline V gene sequence: CDR1 DFQATT, CDR2 SNEGSKA (reference sequence). The CDR3 here is CSAVVAGALAKNIQYF. DNA of the CDR3: TGCAGTGCTGTAGTAGCGGGGGCCCTAGCCAAAAACATTCAGTACTTC.

CDR3 loop: CASSLSGAAGNTIYF. Written as DNA, the CDR3 is TGTGCCAGCAGTTTATCGGGGGCGGCTGGAAACACCATATATTTT. V is TRBV12-3 or TRBV12-4 and J is TRBJ1-3, with TRBD1 as a possible D gene (6 bases). This CDR3 has 15 amino acids. Trimming removed 2 bases at V and 2 bases at J, with 10 bases between.

The rearrangement joins TRBV3-1 to TRBJ1-6; D unresolved. V was shortened by 1 base and J by 4 bases, with 8 bases between the two germline ends. Germline CDR1 and CDR2: LGHDT and YNNKEL (reference sequence). There are 15 residues in the CDR3. The CDR3 DNA reads as TGTGCCAGCAGCCAAGTAGGGAGTTATAATTCACCCCTCCACTTT. Amino acids: CASSQVGSYNSPLHF.

The chain links TRBV5-4 to TRBJ2-5, with D hard to call. This CDR3 is built from 17 residues. Germline V lookup: CDR1 SGHNT, CDR2 YYREEE (reference sequence). With 4 bases removed from V and 5 bases from J, the gap between germline ends came to 24 bases. Written as DNA, the CDR3 is TGTGCCAGCAGCCCCGCGCCGAAGCGCCTTCTCAGGGAGACCCAGTACTTC. It is translated as CASSPAPKRLLRETQYF. The whole variable domain, remainder taken from reference TRBV5-4 and TRBJ2-5, is ETGVTQSPTHLIKTRGQQVTLRCSSQSGHNTVSWYQQALGQGPQFIFQYYREEENGRGNFPPRFSGLQFPNYSSELNVNALELDDSALYLCASSPAPKRLLRETQYFGPGTRLLVL.

The V and J genes are TRBV20-1 and TRBJ2-3, with 8 bases matching TRBD2. Germline V gives CDR1 DFQATT, CDR2 SNEGSKA (reference sequence). This CDR3 comprises 13 residues. With V trimmed by 6 bases and J by 2 bases, 4 bases remained unmatched. CDR3 amino acids: CSAVSGVTDTQYF. In nucleotides, the CDR3 is TGCAGTGCGGTTAGCGGGGTCACAGATACGCAGTATTTT.

J is TRBJ2-3 and V is TRBV5-1; TRBD2 aligns across 7 bases. Germline V gives CDR1 SGHRS, CDR2 YFSETQ. The CDR3 loop spans 16 amino acids. J gave up 7 bases and V 4 bases, and 15 bases lay outside the gene matches. CDR3 in amino acids: CASSRTSGGYRNTQYF. The CDR3 DNA sequence: TGCGCCAGCAGCCGCACGTCCGGGGGGTACCGAAATACGCAGTATTTT.

In this sample, this clonotype turned up many times. The chain is built from TRBV3-1 and TRBJ1-6; D is unclear. V shed 4 bases and J shed 7 bases, with 14 bases lying between them. There are 15 residues in the CDR3. CDR1 is LGHDT, CDR2 YNNKEL, per germline (reference sequence). CDR3 protein: CASSPDTWTNSPLHF. CDR3 DNA sequence: TGTGCCAGCAGCCCAGACACCTGGACGAATTCACCCCTCCACTTT.

The chain employs TRBV3-1 and TRBJ2-2, with TRBD2 matching over 8 bases. This CDR3 is built from 16 residues. V dropped 1 base and J dropped 4; count of bases not matched to a gene: 5. The germline V gene encodes CDR1 LGHDT and CDR2 YNNKEL (reference sequence). CDR3 DNA sequence: TGTGCCAGCAGCCAAGTTCCGGGGGGGAGCACCGGGGAGCTGTTTTTT. It translates to CASSQVPGGSTGELFF.

This clonotype came up a few times. CDR3 nucleotides: TGTGCCAGCAGTGAAGCGACAGGGGTATTCTACGAGCAGTACTTC. Encoded protein: CASSEATGVFYEQYF. The rearrangement joins TRBV2 to TRBJ2-7, with 8 bases matching TRBD1. In germline, CDR1 is SNHLY, CDR2 FYNNEI. With V trimmed by 0 bases and J by 3 bases, 4 bases remained unmatched. This CDR3 spans 15 amino acids.

The sample holds many counts of this clonotype. This rearrangement joins TRBV3-1 to TRBJ2-4, with 11 nucleotides matching TRBD2. V was clipped by 3 bases and J by 8 bases; unmatched bases: 6. Germline CDR1 is LGHDT and CDR2 is YNNKEL (reference sequence). The CDR3 spans 15 residues. CDR3 DNA: TGTGCCAGCAGCCAGGAACTAGCGGGGGTGCACATTCAGTACTTC. Protein: CASSQELAGVHIQYF.